This record covers a single T cell receptor (beta chain). The sample belongs to a study of blood T cell repertoires in COVID-19. In the study overall: Italy, Spain and the United States were the sources of the convalescent and acute COVID-19 samples. T cells, B-cell-depleted T cells, or PBMCs provided the cDNA or gDNA that served as material.

Germline lookup yields CDR1 SGHTA and CDR2 FQGTGA. The CDR3 runs 14 residues. V lost 5 bases and J lost 4; bases outside the gene matches: 5. Original methodology: Reference gene primer amplification yielded estimated nucleated cell counts. Profiling relied on immunoSEQ multiplex PCR, and the TCRdb table lists in-frame clones only, not all of them. The V and J calls and clone size were taken over from that table, and D and trimming were inferred from the DNA. The sample includes fewer than 250,000 clones, 83% of them seen just once. The rearrangement joins TRBV7-3 to TRBJ2-7, with 10 bases that match TRBD1. Sequencing was performed on peripheral blood. This receptor was identified in a woman in her 40s with active or convalescent COVID-19. Written as DNA, the CDR3 is TGTGCCAGCAGCCCCCGGGACAGGGGATACGAGCAGTACTTC. It yields the protein CASSPRDRGYEQYF.